This T cell receptor beta chain was identified in a study of cytotoxic CD8 clonotypes in ibrutinib-treated CLL. Sequencing was performed with immunoSEQ multiplex PCR; in TCRdb, only in-frame clones are kept and a portion is missing. The sample contains approximately 210,000 clones, 72% of which appear only once. This clone was seen a handful of times. Sequenced here: PBMCs, sampled after 24 months of ibrutinib treatment. This receptor was taken from a human donor with chronic lymphocytic leukemia.

The CDR3 nucleotides are TGCGCCAGCAGCTTGGAGGCGTTTCGCAGAACCTACGAGCAGTACTTC. Its translation is CASSLEAFRRTYEQYF. The V call is TRBV5-1, the J call TRBJ2-7, with D unclear. The V end lost 0 bases, the J end lost 2 bases, and 15 bases lay between the germline ends. This CDR3 spans 16 amino acids. Germline assignment: CDR1 SGHRS and CDR2 YFSETQ.